This T cell receptor (beta chain) came from a study of blood T cell repertoires in COVID-19. Study as a whole: Sample material is recorded as cDNA or gDNA derived from T cells, B-cell-depleted T cells, or PBMCs.

In the authors' methods: Reference gene primers were amplified, and this amplification served to estimate nucleated cell counts. The protocol was immunoSEQ multiplex PCR, while the TCRdb copy is restricted to in-frame clones and leaves out a portion. For V, J and clone size, that table is used; D and trimming come from the DNA. Seen here are about 250,000 clones, about 85% observed once, and the top ten hold about 8%. Sequenced material: peripheral blood. This receptor was obtained from a woman aged 80 or over with acute or convalescent COVID-19.

In nucleotides, the CDR3 is TGTGCCAGCACCCTCCTGTTGAACACTGAAGCTTTCTTT. It specifies CASTLLLNTEAFF. The chain recombines TRBV11-2 with TRBJ1-1; no reliable D call. V lost 7 bases and J lost 0, with 9 bases in between. Germline V gene data show CDR1 as SGHAT and CDR2 as FQNNGV. CDR3 length: 13 residues. Together with reference TRBV11-2 and TRBJ1-1, the CDR3 gives the full variable domain: EAGVAQSPRYKIIEKRQSVAFWCNPISGHATLYWYQQILGQGPKLLIQFQNNGVVDDSQLPKDRFSAERLKGVDSTLKIQPAKLEDSAVYLCASTLLLNTEAFFGQGTRLTVV.